The present T cell receptor beta chain was sequenced within a study of identifying expanded T cells in peripheral blood. Turning to this clone: Antigen unknown.

General study findings and limits: Across healthy donors, higher total template counts meant significantly greater approximately two-week count variance. Over approximately two and four weeks, about 15 and 19 clones changed, versus approximately 1.2 between replicates.

Libraries were prepared by immunoSEQ multiplex PCR; TCRdb keeps only in-frame clonotypes and omits some of them. The data show around 94,000 clones, 70% to 90% seen once. Germline loops: CDR1 MDHEN, CDR2 SYDVKM. The CDR3 has 15 amino acids. V was clipped by 5 bases and J by 5 bases, with 18 bases between them. During the collection period, no donor immune events like infections were recorded. The TCR sequence derives from a person between 18 and 69 years old in good health. The sequencing sample was made of blood. The V gene is TRBV28, the J gene TRBJ1-2; D perhaps matches TRBD1 (6 bases). The CDR3 sequence is CASSPPRGAFYGYTF. The CDR3 region has the DNA TGTGCCAGCAGTCCGCCACGGGGGGCTTTTTATGGCTACACCTTC.